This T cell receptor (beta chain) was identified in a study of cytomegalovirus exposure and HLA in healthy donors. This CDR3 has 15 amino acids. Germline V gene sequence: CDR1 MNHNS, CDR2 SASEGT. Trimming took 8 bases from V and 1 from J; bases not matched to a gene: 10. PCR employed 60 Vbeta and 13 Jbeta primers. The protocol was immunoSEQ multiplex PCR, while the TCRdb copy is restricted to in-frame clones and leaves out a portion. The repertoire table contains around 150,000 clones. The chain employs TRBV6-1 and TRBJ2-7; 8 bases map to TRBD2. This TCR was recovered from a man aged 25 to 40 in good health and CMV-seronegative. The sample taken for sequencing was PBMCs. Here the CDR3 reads CASVPLADGSYEQYF. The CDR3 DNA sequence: TGTGCCAGCGTTCCACTAGCGGACGGATCCTACGAGCAGTACTTC.